The next 6 T cell receptor beta chains were all read from a single sample in a study of Ad26.COV2.S vaccination and SARS-CoV-2 variants. Treatment specified: over 15 received Ad26.COV2.S at low or high dose, single or two shots; about 5 received placebo; per-sample allocation not given. Specimen acquisition occurred on day 63 following the initial vaccine or placebo injection. The table came from immunoSEQ multiplex PCR; TCRdb's copy has only in-frame clones and leaves some out. The table has 300,000 to 400,000 clones, 70% to 90% seen once. The input for sequencing was peripheral blood, taken in a trial of Ad26.COV2.S vaccine versus placebo. All receptors come from a person aged 18-65 years who received the Ad26.COV2.S COVID-19 vaccine or a placebo.

The rearrangement joins TRBV5-1 to TRBJ2-5, with TRBD2 matching 8 bases. V dropped 0 bases and J dropped 5; count of bases not matched to a gene: 9. The germline gives CDR1 SGHRS, CDR2 YFSETQ. CDR3 length: 16 amino acids. The CDR3 nucleotides read TGCGCCAGCAGCTTGGCTGGGACTAGTCTCTTGGAGACCCAGTACTTC. This sequence encodes CASSLAGTSLLETQYF.

The rearrangement uses TRBV3-1 (or the pseudogene TRBV3-2) and TRBJ2-5; no clear D. The V gene's germline CDR1 is LGHDT and CDR2 YNNKEL (reference sequence). Trimming shortened V by 0 bases and J by 4 bases, and 15 bases separated the two germline ends. The CDR3 has 16 amino acids. CDR3 protein: CASSQDLVGLRETQYF. In DNA form, the CDR3 reads TGTGCCAGCAGCCAAGATCTCGTAGGGCTGAGAGAGACCCAGTACTTC.

The J gene is TRBJ1-6, the V gene TRBV7-6; D gene unclear. Germline V gene data show CDR1 as SGHVS and CDR2 as FNYEAQ. This CDR3 region has 13 residues. V was pared by 3 bases and J by 8 bases, with 8 bases between. The CDR3 spells CASSLVEDSPLHF. For the CDR3, the DNA is TGTGCCAGCAGCTTGGTCGAGGATTCACCCCTCCACTTT. Looking up the rest from reference TRBV7-6 and TRBJ1-6 gives the full variable domain: GAGVSQSPRYKVTKRGQDVALRCDPISGHVSLYWYRQALGQGPEFLTYFNYEAQQDKSGLPNDRFSAERPEGSISTLTIQRTEQRDSAMYRCASSLVEDSPLHFGNGTRLTVT.

This clone was seen a handful of times. The chain couples TRBV18 to TRBJ1-4, with a possible D match to TRBD1 (5 bases). Germline V gene data show CDR1 as KGHSH and CDR2 as LQKENI. V shed 3 bases and J shed 4 bases, with 12 bases lying between them. This CDR3 spans 15 amino acids. The CDR3 is CASSPLRGRNEKLFF. The CDR3 DNA reads TGTGCCAGCTCACCCCTCCGGGGACGTAATGAAAAACTGTTTTTT.

This rearrangement joins TRBV6-5 to TRBJ2-5; 11 positions match TRBD1. Germline V gives CDR1 MNHEY, CDR2 SVGAGI. CDR3 length: 15 residues. V lost 8 bases and J lost 3; bases outside the gene matches: 8. CDR3 in DNA: TGTGCCAGCGTAAGGACAGGGGGCTTGGAAGAGACCCAGTACTTC. Its translation: CASVRTGGLEETQYF.

This clone came up once. The chain is built from TRBV10-1 and TRBJ2-1, with D possibly matching TRBD1 (6 bases). The length of the CDR3 is 15 residues. Per the germline V gene, CDR1 is WNHNN and CDR2 is SYGVQD (reference sequence). With 6 bases removed from V and 8 bases from J, the gap between germline ends came to 20 bases. As DNA, the CDR3 is TGCGCCAGCAGGCCCGGGACACCCGGAGAGGATGAGCAGTTCTTC. Its protein product is CASRPGTPGEDEQFF.